This T cell receptor (beta chain) was found in a study of regulatory T cells in long-lasting Graves disease. Study findings and constraints: New patients shared 800 to 1,000 public clonotypes, and persistent patients shared more, with a few thousand. Persistent-disease Graves' patients showed less TCR diversity than new cases.

The time point here: newly diagnosed GD, antithyroid drugs for less than 3 months. The TCR library was made from RNA extracted from PBMCs. The CDR3 loop spans 16 amino acids. The junction had 13 bases not matched to a gene; V was cut back by 7 bases and J by 5 bases. Germline CDR1 is MNHNS and CDR2 is SASEGT. In this sample, this clonotype turned up a few times. Its antigen is currently unknown. TCR beta libraries were built with iRepertoire HTBI primers and Arm-PCR of CDR3 regions. TCRdb recomputed calls from the multiplex PCR reads with MiXCR, one row per CDR3 protein. The repertoire holds hundreds of thousands of distinct CDR3 sequences, with 16% as singletons. The data were also submitted as part of a second study, on T cells in Graves' hyperthyroidism and ophthalmopathy. From that study: TCR CDR3 underwent first-round RT-PCR with the HTBI primer set.

The rearrangement uses TRBV6-1 and TRBJ2-2; 7 bases fit TRBD2. The sample was peripheral blood mononuclear cells (PBMCs), taken at new diagnosis, from a patient treated with antithyroid drugs. The TCR sequence derives from a man in his forties with Graves disease. CDR3: CASTLGGSGWTGELFF. The CDR3 nucleotides are TGTGCCAGCACTCTCGGGGGGTCAGGGTGGACCGGGGAGCTGTTTTTT.